Presented here are 15 T cell receptor beta chains from one specimen sequenced in a study of cytomegalovirus exposure and HLA in healthy donors. PCR primers comprised 60 Vbeta and 13 Jbeta primers. Libraries were prepared by immunoSEQ multiplex PCR; TCRdb keeps only in-frame clonotypes and omits some of them. In the table there are about 200,000 clones, 65% to 90% of which are singletons. Specimen: PBMCs. The receptors stem from a woman aged 50 to 65 in good health and CMV-seronegative.

The chain combines TRBV6-6 with TRBJ2-3; 10 nucleotides align to TRBD2. CDR1 MNHNY and CDR2 SVGAGI come from the germline V gene (reference sequence). J was trimmed by 6 bases and V by 7 bases; bases with no gene match: 7. CDR3 length: 14 amino acids. This chain's CDR3 is CASKTSGNPDTQYF. The DNA for the CDR3 is TGTGCCAGCAAAACTAGCGGGAACCCCGATACGCAGTATTTT.

The chain uses TRBV28 and TRBJ2-5, with a weak D call TRBD2 (5 bases). Germline V gene sequence: CDR1 MDHEN, CDR2 SYDVKM. This CDR3 has 15 residues. V lost 4 bases and J 3 bases, leaving 15 bases between the germline ends. CDR3 in DNA: TGTGCCAGCAGTTCGCCCCCGGCGGGTAAAGAGACCCAGTACTTC. Its protein product is CASSSPPAGKETQYF.

V gene TRBV5-1 combines with J gene TRBJ2-5, with TRBD2 matching 7 bases. The germline CDR1 and CDR2 sequences are SGHRS and YFSETQ. Unmatched junction bases numbered 10, after V lost 4 bases and J lost 4 bases. The CDR3 is 15 residues long. The CDR3 is CASSTQGREGETQYF. CDR3 sequence (DNA): TGCGCCAGCAGCACCCAGGGTAGGGAGGGAGAGACCCAGTACTTC.

This clone showed up just once. Germline and junction disagree at one end, which may indicate a read error. The chain is built from TRBV7-9 and TRBJ2-7; D is uncertain. Per germline, CDR1 SEHNR and CDR2 FQNEAQ (reference sequence). The CDR3 totals 12 residues. CDR3 amino acids: CSSSMDRGEQYF. CDR3 DNA sequence: TGTTCCAGCAGTATGGATAGAGGCGAGCAGTACTTC. Filled out from reference TRBV7-9 and TRBJ2-7, the complete variable domain reads DTGVSQNPRHKITKRGQNVTFRCDPISEHNRLYWYRQTLGQGPEFLTYFQNEAQLEKSRLLSDRFSAERPKGSFSTLEIQRTEQGDSAMYLCSSSMDRGEQYFGPGTRLTVT.

The genes are TRBV7-2 and TRBJ2-7; D perhaps matches TRBD2 (7 bases). Trimming shortened V by 1 base and J by 3 bases, and 16 bases separated the two germline ends. The CDR3 is made up of 16 amino acids. In germline, CDR1 is SGHTA, CDR2 FQGNSA. CDR3 nucleotide sequence: TGTGCCAGCAGCTTAGGGGGTCCGGGGGGCGGCTACGAGCAGTACTTC. It translates to CASSLGGPGGGYEQYF.

This chain joins TRBV27 and TRBJ2-3, with a tentative D call TRBD1 (5 bases). Germline V gene lookup returns CDR1 MNHEY and CDR2 SMNVEV (reference sequence). The germline V and J ends were trimmed by 8 bases and 2 bases, with 14 bases remaining between them. CDR3 length: 14 amino acids. The CDR3 DNA follows: TGTGCCAGCTCGTGGGGCGGAGACACAGATACGCAGTATTTT. This gives the protein CASSWGGDTDTQYF.

The rearrangement uses TRBV28 and TRBJ2-4, with TRBD2 matching 7 bases. V lost 6 bases to trimming and J lost 8 bases; unmatched junction nucleotides: 10. The CDR3 spans 14 residues. Germline values: CDR1 MDHEN, CDR2 SYDVKM. The CDR3 coding sequence is TGTGCCAGCAGCCCCGGCGGGAGTATGTACATTCAGTACTTC. This translates into CASSPGGSMYIQYF.

The rearrangement uses TRBV18 and TRBJ1-5; 8 bases align to TRBD1. The V segment lost 6 bases and the J segment 3 bases; nucleotides outside the gene matches: 7. Per the germline V gene, CDR1 is KGHSH and CDR2 is LQKENI. The CDR3 spans 15 residues. CDR3 protein: CASSRQGSVNQPQHF. The CDR3 DNA sequence: TGTGCCAGCTCCCGACAGGGGAGTGTCAATCAGCCCCAGCATTTT.

The chain carries TRBV6-1 and TRBJ2-5; possibly TRBD1 for D (6 bases). The CDR3 has 14 residues. Germline loops: CDR1 MNHNS, CDR2 SASEGT. V was cut by 4 bases and J by 4 bases, with 13 bases left in between. The DNA of the CDR3 is TGTGCCAGCAGTGTCAATACAGGGCGAGAGACCCAGTACTTC. The encoded protein is CASSVNTGRETQYF.

The chain couples TRBV11-2 to TRBJ2-1; 7 positions agree with TRBD2. V shed 2 bases and J 6 bases; nucleotides not matched to a gene: 4. This CDR3 comprises 14 residues. CDR1 and CDR2 from the germline V gene are SGHAT and FQNNGV. CDR3 amino acids: CASSLSGLSNEQFF. Here the CDR3 DNA reads TGTGCCAGCAGCTTATCGGGACTAAGCAATGAGCAGTTCTTC.

J is TRBJ2-1 and V is TRBV28, with 11 nucleotides matching TRBD2. The CDR3 is 18 residues long. Germline CDR1 reads MDHEN; CDR2 reads SYDVKM. The junction had 19 bases not matched to a gene; V was cut back by 6 bases and J by 9 bases. The CDR3 DNA sequence: TGTGCCAGCAGGTTCCGAAGGAGTAGCGGGAGGGCCGGCGTTGAGCAGTTCTTC. It encodes CASRFRRSSGRAGVEQFF.

The chain is built from TRBV5-1 and TRBJ2-1; D not certain. V lost 5 bases, J lost 0 bases, and 6 bases lay in between. There are 13 residues in the CDR3. CDR1 is SGHRS, CDR2 YFSETQ, per germline. The CDR3 DNA sequence: TGCGCCAGCAGGGTGAGCTCCTACAATGAGCAGTTCTTC. Protein product: CASRVSSYNEQFF.

V usage is TRBV6-6 and J usage is TRBJ2-7, with 8 bases identical to TRBD2. Germline V gene sequence: CDR1 MNHNY, CDR2 SVGAGI (reference sequence). With V trimmed by 4 bases and J by 8 bases, 16 bases remained unmatched. The CDR3 runs to 16 residues. In DNA, the CDR3 is TGTGCCAGCAGTTTAAATAGCGGGACTGGAGGCTATAAGCAGTACTTC. Translation gives CASSLNSGTGGYKQYF.

The V gene is TRBV28, the J gene TRBJ2-1, with 8 bases that match TRBD2. The CDR3 consists of 15 residues. V was pared by 2 bases and J by 2 bases, with 2 bases of the junction left unmatched. The germline V gene has CDR1 MDHEN and CDR2 SYDVKM. This chain's CDR3 is CASSLAGGTYNEQFF. For the CDR3, the DNA is TGTGCCAGCAGTTTAGCGGGAGGCACCTACAATGAGCAGTTCTTC.

The rearrangement uses TRBV28 and TRBJ1-3, with 7 positions matching TRBD1. After removal of 4 bases from V and 0 bases from J, the junction contained 3 bases not matched to a gene. CDR1 and CDR2 (germline): MDHEN, SYDVKM. CDR3 size: 15 residues. The CDR3 DNA reads TGTGCCAGCAGTTGGGACAGTGGCTCTGGAAACACCATATATTTT. Its protein is CASSWDSGSGNTIYF.